A single sample is the source of the 28 T cell receptor beta chains below, sequenced in a study of blood T cell repertoires in COVID-19. Profiling relied on immunoSEQ multiplex PCR, and the TCRdb table lists in-frame clones only, not all of them. Here the sample spans about 26,000 clones, 80% to 90% being singletons. Sequencing used peripheral blood. The origin of the receptors is a human donor in a cohort sampled during active COVID-19.

The chain has TRBV2 and TRBJ2-3; TRBD2 aligns across 7 bases. V was clipped by 7 bases and J by 2 bases; unmatched bases: 6. The germline V gene encodes CDR1 SNHLY and CDR2 FYNNEI. This CDR3 spans 14 amino acids. The CDR3 bases are TGTGCCAGCACGAAGCGGGGCAACACAGATACGCAGTATTTT. As protein: CASTKRGNTDTQYF.

V usage is TRBV28 and J usage is TRBJ2-7; D perhaps matches TRBD1 (5 bases). V was clipped by 6 bases and J by 12 bases, with 18 bases between them. Germline V gene sequence: CDR1 MDHEN, CDR2 SYDVKM. There are 12 residues in the CDR3. CDR3 loop: CASSTGQRGGYF. CDR3 nucleotide sequence: TGTGCCAGCAGCACCGGCCAAAGGGGCGGGTACTTC.

V usage is TRBV5-1 and J usage is TRBJ2-1; 10 bases align to TRBD2. Looked up from germline, CDR1 is SGHRS and CDR2 is YFSETQ. Losses at the gene ends were 0 bases for V and 2 bases for J; bases not matched to a gene: 8. This CDR3 is built from 18 residues. The CDR3 bases are TGCGCCAGCAGCTTGGCGGGACCCCTAGCGGGGGCCTACAATGAGCAGTTCTTC. Its translation: CASSLAGPLAGAYNEQFF.

The chain has TRBV1 and TRBJ2-3; the table gives TRBD2 as D, unverified against the DNA. TRBV1 is given as a pseudogene. This CDR3 is built from 16 residues. CDR3 sequence (DNA): TGCACCAGCAGCCAAGAGCGGGGGAGGGTCACAGATACGCAGTATTTT. As protein: CTSSQERGRVTDTQYF.

The table lists this clone with a count of one. The chain is built from TRBV6-5 and TRBJ2-5; TRBD2 is a possible D gene (7 bases). CDR3 length equals 14 residues. V lost 4 bases and J 2 bases, leaving 11 bases between the germline ends. The V gene's germline CDR1 is MNHEY and CDR2 SVGAGI. In DNA, the CDR3 is TGTGCCAGCAGTTCGCGGGGGCCACAAGAGACCCAGTACTTC. Amino acids: CASSSRGPQETQYF.

The J gene is TRBJ1-3, the V gene TRBV28; 10 nucleotides line up with TRBD1. Germline loops: CDR1 MDHEN, CDR2 SYDVKM. With 2 bases clipped from V and 2 bases from J, the junction kept 6 bases outside the gene matches. This CDR3 is 17 amino acids long. CDR3 amino acids: CASSLVIGQGAGNTIYF. In DNA, the CDR3 is TGTGCCAGCAGTTTAGTGATAGGACAGGGGGCTGGAAACACCATATATTTT.

The V and J genes are TRBV27 and TRBJ2-7; 10 nucleotides line up with TRBD1. Losses at the gene ends were 2 bases for V and 3 bases for J; bases not matched to a gene: 4. This CDR3 spans 15 amino acids. Germline CDR1 reads MNHEY; CDR2 reads SMNVEV (reference sequence). The CDR3 spells CASSLVGTGVYEQYF. DNA for the CDR3: TGTGCCAGCAGTTTAGTCGGGACAGGGGTCTACGAGCAGTACTTC.

The CDR3: CASSIFSGLAGDTGELFF. CDR3 nucleotide sequence: TGTGCCAGCAGTATCTTTTCCGGACTAGCGGGAGACACCGGGGAGCTGTTTTTT. V usage is TRBV28 and J usage is TRBJ2-2; TRBD2 agrees at 13 bases. The CDR3 is made up of 18 amino acids. Germline V CDR1 and CDR2: MDHEN, SYDVKM. V shed 5 bases, J shed 3 bases, and the junction held 9 bases outside the gene matches.

The rearrangement links TRBV5-6 to TRBJ1-1, with D hard to call. The CDR3 consists of 12 residues. V was clipped by 0 bases and J by 10 bases, with 10 bases between them. Germline CDR1 SGHDT, CDR2 YYEEEE. CDR3 nucleotide sequence: TGTGCCAGCAGCTTGGGTGCCTCAGGAGCTTTCTTT. It specifies CASSLGASGAFF.

The rearrangement joins TRBV6-6 to TRBJ2-5; D ambiguous. The V end lost 5 bases, the J end lost 2 bases, and 6 bases lay between the germline ends. CDR3 length: 12 amino acids. The V gene's germline CDR1 is MNHNY and CDR2 SVGAGI (reference sequence). The CDR3 loop reads CASSRLQETQYF. Here the CDR3 DNA reads TGTGCCAGCAGTCGACTGCAAGAGACCCAGTACTTC.

This rearrangement joins TRBV7-9 to TRBJ2-3; 10 bases agree with TRBD2. Trimming cost V 1 base and J 0 bases; bases outside gene matches: 1. There are 16 residues in the CDR3. In germline, CDR1 is SEHNR, CDR2 FQNEAQ (reference sequence). The CDR3 sequence is CASSLGSGGSTDTQYF. The CDR3 nucleotides are TGTGCCAGCAGCTTAGGTAGCGGGGGGAGCACAGATACGCAGTATTTT.

The V call is TRBV2, the J call TRBJ2-5; a possible D gene is TRBD2 (6 bases). Trimming cost V 7 bases and J 4 bases, with 13 bases left between them. Per germline, CDR1 SNHLY and CDR2 FYNNEI. CDR3 length: 13 amino acids. CDR3: CASIPTSRETQYF. CDR3 coding DNA: TGTGCCAGCATTCCGACTAGTCGAGAGACCCAGTACTTC.

The chain combines TRBV19 with TRBJ1-4; D is perhaps TRBD1 (5 bases). CDR3 length: 15 amino acids. Between the trimmed V and J ends, which lost 6 bases and 3 bases, there was a span of 14 bases. Per germline, CDR1 LNHDA and CDR2 SQIVND (reference sequence). The CDR3 DNA sequence: TGTGCCAGTAGCCAGACGGGGGAGGCTAATGAAAAACTGTTTTTT. Its translation is CASSQTGEANEKLFF.

The V and J genes are TRBV12-3 or TRBV12-4 and TRBJ1-2; D possibly corresponds to TRBD1 (6 bases). This CDR3 is built from 13 residues. The V end lost 0 bases, the J end lost 7 bases, and 9 bases lay between the germline ends. The CDR3 loop reads CASSLATTGGYTF. The CDR3 DNA reads as TGTGCCAGCAGTTTAGCAACGACAGGTGGCTACACCTTC.

This clone was detected once. CDR3 sequence reads: CASSGAGRKLFF. CDR3 DNA: TGTGCCAGCAGTGGGGCGGGGAGAAAACTGTTTTTT. The V and J genes are TRBV27 and TRBJ1-4, with a tentative D call TRBD1 (5 bases). The V gene lost 5 bases and the J gene lost 10 bases, with 11 bases spanning the gap. CDR1 is MNHEY, CDR2 SMNVEV, per germline (reference sequence). The CDR3 runs to 12 residues.

The J gene is TRBJ2-4, the V gene TRBV3-1 (or the pseudogene TRBV3-2); D not certain. Trimming stripped 0 bases from V and 4 bases from J, with 10 bases between. From germline, CDR1 is LGHDT and CDR2 YNNKEL (reference sequence). This CDR3 spans 15 amino acids. CDR3: CASSQDRNNKNIQYF. The CDR3, as DNA: TGTGCCAGCAGCCAAGATCGTAACAATAAAAACATTCAGTACTTC.

The J gene is TRBJ2-7, the V gene TRBV10-1; D is uncertain. Trimming left V 5 bases short and J 0 bases short, with 5 bases between. The CDR3 spans 12 residues. Per germline, CDR1 WNHNN and CDR2 SYGVQD (reference sequence). The CDR3 loop is CASSSSSYEQYF. In DNA, the CDR3 is TGCGCCAGCAGTTCTAGCTCCTACGAGCAGTACTTC.

The chain carries TRBV2 and TRBJ1-2; 9 nucleotides match TRBD1. CDR3 length equals 18 residues. Per germline, CDR1 SNHLY and CDR2 FYNNEI. The trim removed 5 bases at V and 5 bases at J, leaving 18 bases unmatched. CDR3: CASSNPGTGPSGHYGYTF. The CDR3 nucleotides read TGTGCCAGCAGTAACCCCGGGACAGGGCCCAGTGGGCATTATGGCTACACCTTC.

The V call is TRBV19, the J call TRBJ2-2; D might be TRBD2 (6 bases). Between the trimmed V and J ends, which lost 3 bases and 5 bases, there was a span of 13 bases. Germline V gene sequence: CDR1 LNHDA, CDR2 SQIVND (reference sequence). The CDR3 runs 15 residues. CDR3 bases: TGTGCCAGTAGTATCGAAAGACGGGGGACCGGGGAGCTGTTTTTT. Its protein product is CASSIERRGTGELFF. The whole variable domain, filled in from reference TRBV19 and TRBJ2-2, reads DGGITQSPKYLFRKEGQNVTLSCEQNLNHDAMYWYRQDPGQGLRLIYYSQIVNDFQKGDIAEGYSVSREKKESFPLTVTSAQKNPTAFYLCASSIERRGTGELFFGEGSRLTVL.

The chain carries TRBV7-9 and TRBJ1-1, with D unresolved. Trimming cost V 3 bases and J 1 base, with 9 bases left between them. Per the germline V gene, CDR1 is SEHNR and CDR2 is FQNEAQ (reference sequence). This CDR3 comprises 14 residues. The CDR3 sequence is CASSFKAGNTEAFF. Here the CDR3 DNA reads TGTGCCAGCAGCTTCAAGGCGGGGAACACTGAAGCTTTCTTT.

In this sample, this clone turned up once. The chain recombines TRBV11-3 with TRBJ2-5; 7 bases are shared with TRBD1. This CDR3 has 14 amino acids. V trimming: 4 bases; J trimming: 2 bases; junction bases outside the gene matches: 4. Germline V gene sequence: CDR1 SGHNT, CDR2 YENEEA. The CDR3 loop reads CASSSRQGQETQYF. The CDR3 DNA reads TGTGCCAGCAGCTCCCGACAGGGACAAGAGACCCAGTACTTC.

The rearrangement links TRBV28 to TRBJ1-1; 9 nucleotides align to TRBD1. The germline CDR1 and CDR2 sequences are MDHEN and SYDVKM. Losses at the gene ends were 7 bases for V and 2 bases for J; bases not matched to a gene: 8. The CDR3 runs to 15 residues. CDR3 in DNA: TGTGCCAGCATCCCTCGGGACAGGGCTAACACTGAAGCTTTCTTT. Its translation: CASIPRDRANTEAFF.

The V gene is TRBV7-3, the J gene TRBJ2-3, with 7 nucleotides matching TRBD2. The CDR3 has 17 amino acids. From germline, CDR1 is SGHTA and CDR2 FQGTGA. Trimming at V came to 5 bases and at J to 2 bases, leaving 13 bases not matched to a gene. CDR3 protein: CASSKGRAGSSTDTQYF. In DNA form, the CDR3 reads TGTGCCAGCAGCAAGGGGAGAGCGGGATCGTCCACAGATACGCAGTATTTT.

This clone was seen only once. At one end, the junction sequence differs from germline, possibly due to a read error. The V gene is TRBV7-9, the J gene TRBJ2-3; 8 bases are a match to TRBD2. CDR1 and CDR2 (germline): SEHNR, FQNEAQ (reference sequence). CDR3 length: 15 residues. DNA of the CDR3: TGTGCCAGCAGCATAGCGGGGCCCAGCACAGATACGCAGTATTTT. It translates to CASSIAGPSTDTQYF.

This chain joins TRBV9 and TRBJ1-2, with D uncertain. Germline V gives CDR1 SGDLS, CDR2 YYNGEE. The ends were cut back, 3 bases at V and 0 bases at J, with 9 bases in the middle. The CDR3 loop spans 14 amino acids. CDR3 protein: CASSDKTTNYGYTF. In nucleotides, the CDR3 is TGTGCCAGCAGCGACAAGACAACTAACTATGGCTACACCTTC.

CDR3 coding DNA: TGTGCCAGCCATACCGGACAGACATACAATGAGCAGTTCTTC. Its protein is CASHTGQTYNEQFF. The genes are TRBV6-5 and TRBJ2-1, with a tentative D call TRBD1 (6 bases). Trimming took 8 bases from V and 4 from J, leaving 15 bases between them. Germline values: CDR1 MNHEY, CDR2 SVGAGI. The CDR3 consists of 14 residues.

The V gene is TRBV7-8, the J gene TRBJ2-5; D is undetermined. V was trimmed by 1 base and J by 2 bases, leaving 5 bases between them. Per the germline V gene, CDR1 is SGHVS and CDR2 is FQNEAQ. The CDR3 is 13 residues long. The CDR3 region has the DNA TGTGCCAGCAGCTTAGTCGGGCAAGAGACCCAGTACTTC. It specifies CASSLVGQETQYF.

The chain links TRBV5-1 to TRBJ2-2, with no clear D. Looked up from germline, CDR1 is SGHRS and CDR2 is YFSETQ. The CDR3 spans 12 residues. V was cut by 0 bases and J by 7 bases, with 4 bases left in between. The DNA for the CDR3 is TGCGCCAGCAGCTTGGGAGGCGGGGAGCTGTTTTTT. It is translated as CASSLGGGELFF.